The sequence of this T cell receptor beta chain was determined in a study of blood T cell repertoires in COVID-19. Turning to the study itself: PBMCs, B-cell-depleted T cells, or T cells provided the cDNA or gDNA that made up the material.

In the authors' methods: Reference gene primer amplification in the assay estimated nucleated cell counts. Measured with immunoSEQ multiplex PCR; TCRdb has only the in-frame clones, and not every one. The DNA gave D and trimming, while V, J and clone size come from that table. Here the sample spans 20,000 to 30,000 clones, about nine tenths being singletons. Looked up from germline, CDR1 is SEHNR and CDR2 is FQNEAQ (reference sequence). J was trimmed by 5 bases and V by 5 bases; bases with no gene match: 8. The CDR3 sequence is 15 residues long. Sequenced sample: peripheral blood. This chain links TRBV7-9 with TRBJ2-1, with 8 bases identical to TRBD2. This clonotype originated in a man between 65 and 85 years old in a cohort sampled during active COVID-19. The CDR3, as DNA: TGTGCCAGCAGCGCACCTAGCGGGCCCAACAATGAGCAGTTCTTC. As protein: CASSAPSGPNNEQFF.